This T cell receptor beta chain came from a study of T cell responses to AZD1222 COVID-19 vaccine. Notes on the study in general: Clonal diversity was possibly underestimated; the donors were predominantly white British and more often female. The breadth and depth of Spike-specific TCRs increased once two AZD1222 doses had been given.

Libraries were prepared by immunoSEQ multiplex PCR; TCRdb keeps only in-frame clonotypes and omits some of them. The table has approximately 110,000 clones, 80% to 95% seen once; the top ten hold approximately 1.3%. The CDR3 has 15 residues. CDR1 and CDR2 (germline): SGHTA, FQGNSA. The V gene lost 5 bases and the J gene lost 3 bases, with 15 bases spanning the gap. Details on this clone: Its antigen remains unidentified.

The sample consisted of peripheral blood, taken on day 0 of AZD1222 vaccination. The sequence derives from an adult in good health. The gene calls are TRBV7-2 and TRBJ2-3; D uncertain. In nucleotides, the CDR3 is TGTGCCAGCAGCCCCCAAGACCTAAAAACAGATACGCAGTATTTT. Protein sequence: CASSPQDLKTDTQYF.